What follows are 15 T cell receptor beta chains derived from one specimen sequenced in a study of CD8+ T cells in alopecia areata. This sample's treatment: oral pan-JAK inhibitor, 5-10 mg twice daily. Extracted RNA was reverse transcribed into cDNA, the sequencing template. TCRdb's copy holds only in-frame clones and misses some; the assay was immunoSEQ multiplex PCR. The table has some 180,000 clones, about 47% seen once; the top ten hold 10%. Sequences were derived from CD8+ T cells sorted from blood, sampled around week 53, from a patient treated with tofacitinib. The source of these receptors is a human donor with alopecia areata.

In regard to this clone: At one end the junction does not follow the germline gene, possibly because of a read error. The chain has TRBV10-3 and TRBJ1-2; 12 positions agree with TRBD1. This CDR3 region has 16 residues. Germline CDR1 reads ENHRY; CDR2 reads SYGVKD. CDR3 DNA: TGTGCCAGCAGTTACACGTCCGGGACAGGGGGCCTTGGCTACACCTTC. The encoded protein is CASSYTSGTGGLGYTF.

This chain joins TRBV6-5 and TRBJ1-1; 7 bases align to TRBD1. CDR3 length: 13 residues. V shed 6 bases and J 3 bases; nucleotides not matched to a gene: 4. Germline assignment: CDR1 MNHEY and CDR2 SVGAGI. CDR3 region: CASSLDRDTEAFF. CDR3 in DNA: TGTGCCAGCAGCCTAGACAGGGACACTGAAGCTTTCTTT.

V and J are TRBV14 and TRBJ2-5, with TRBD2 as a possible D gene (5 bases). CDR1 and CDR2 from the germline V gene are SGHDN and FVKESK. This CDR3 is 13 amino acids long. Trimming took 5 bases from V and 5 from J, leaving 12 bases between them. The CDR3 region has the DNA TGTGCCAGCAGCGCGGGCCCCGGGGAGACCCAGTACTTC. Translation: CASSAGPGETQYF.

This clone was detected a few times. The gene calls are TRBV4-1 and TRBJ1-1; D might be TRBD1 (6 bases). The CDR3 is made up of 15 amino acids. Trimming pared 0 bases from V and 4 bases from J, leaving 12 bases between. CDR1 and CDR2 (germline): MGHRA, YSYEKL. This chain's CDR3 is CASSQESGAFTEAFF. CDR3 sequence (DNA): TGCGCCAGCAGCCAAGAATCAGGGGCATTCACTGAAGCTTTCTTT.

This clone was counted only a few times. The CDR3 loop reads CASSFPGLSYEQYF. The CDR3 DNA sequence: TGTGCCAGCAGCTTTCCAGGATTGAGCTACGAGCAGTACTTC. This chain links TRBV11-2 with TRBJ2-7, with D hard to call. Germline loops: CDR1 SGHAT, CDR2 FQNNGV. The V end lost 3 bases, the J end lost 3 bases, and 12 bases lay between the germline ends. The CDR3 runs 14 residues. Full variable domain (outside the CDR3, taken from reference TRBV11-2 and TRBJ2-7): EAGVAQSPRYKIIEKRQSVAFWCNPISGHATLYWYQQILGQGPKLLIQFQNNGVVDDSQLPKDRFSAERLKGVDSTLKIQPAKLEDSAVYLCASSFPGLSYEQYFGPGTRLTVT.

V and J are TRBV27 and TRBJ2-1, with 8 positions matching TRBD2. The V gene's germline CDR1 is MNHEY and CDR2 SMNVEV (reference sequence). With 8 bases clipped from V and 1 base from J, the junction kept 10 bases outside the gene matches. CDR3 size: 16 residues. This CDR3 reads CASLWSGGESYNEQFF. The DNA for the CDR3 is TGTGCCAGCCTTTGGTCCGGGGGGGAGTCCTACAATGAGCAGTTCTTC.

The chain recombines TRBV4-2 with TRBJ2-5; tentative D call: TRBD2 (6 bases). From germline, CDR1 is LGHNA and CDR2 YNFKEQ. The CDR3 extends over 17 amino acids. The germline V and J ends were trimmed by 0 bases and 4 bases, with 18 bases remaining between them. The CDR3 loop is CASSQDGKISGVETQYF. For the CDR3, the DNA is TGTGCCAGCAGCCAAGATGGGAAGATTTCGGGGGTAGAGACCCAGTACTTC.

The chain employs TRBV19 and TRBJ1-2; weak D call: TRBD1 (5 bases). V shed 5 bases and J shed 4 bases, with 20 bases lying between them. Germline assignment: CDR1 LNHDA and CDR2 SQIVND (reference sequence). This CDR3 comprises 16 residues. The CDR3 reads CASSPSGAGIPYGYTF. The CDR3 DNA reads as TGTGCCAGTAGTCCTTCCGGAGCAGGGATCCCCTATGGCTACACCTTC.

The chain links TRBV27 to TRBJ1-1; D not certain. The CDR3 contains 14 residues. V was shortened by 6 bases and J by 4 bases, with 15 bases between the two germline ends. CDR1 MNHEY and CDR2 SMNVEV come from the germline V gene (reference sequence). The CDR3 loop reads CASSDNGEGTEAFF. As DNA, the CDR3 is TGTGCCAGCAGCGACAACGGGGAGGGCACTGAAGCTTTCTTT.

With regard to this clone: Other DNA sequences from this sample encode an identical CDR3 as well. This chain uses TRBV9 with TRBJ1-1; D may be TRBD1 (6 bases). Germline lookup yields CDR1 SGDLS and CDR2 YYNGEE. V gave up 2 bases and J gave up 4 bases, with 9 bases separating them. The length of the CDR3 is 13 residues. CDR3 loop: CASSVGGRTEAFF. DNA of the CDR3: TGTGCCAGCAGCGTCGGGGGGCGCACTGAAGCTTTCTTT.

In its sample, this clone ranks as large. This chain joins TRBV10-3 and TRBJ1-6, with 9 bases fitting TRBD1. The CDR3 totals 17 residues. Germline CDR1 is ENHRY and CDR2 is SYGVKD. V lost 9 bases, J lost 8 bases, and 17 bases stayed unmatched. The CDR3 region is CAIKGKTGGIWDSPLHF. CDR3 nucleotide sequence: TGTGCCATTAAGGGGAAAACAGGGGGCATTTGGGATTCACCCCTCCACTTT.

The gene calls are TRBV29-1 and TRBJ1-2; D is unclear. CDR1 is SQVTM, CDR2 ANQGSEA, per germline. The CDR3 loop spans 13 amino acids. Trimming cost V 0 bases and J 6 bases, with 11 bases left between them. The CDR3 coding sequence is TGCAGCGTTGAAGATCCCTCGAGGAATGGCTACACCTTC. The encoded protein is CSVEDPSRNGYTF. Combining the CDR3 with reference TRBV29-1 and TRBJ1-2 gives the whole variable domain SAVISQKPSRDICQRGTSLTIQCQVDSQVTMMFWYRQQPGQSLTLIATANQGSEATYESGFVIDKFPISRPNLTFSTLTVSNMSPEDSSIYLCSVEDPSRNGYTFGSGTRLTVV.

The V and J genes are TRBV4-1 and TRBJ1-1; D ambiguous. The CDR3 loop spans 14 amino acids. Germline CDR1 and CDR2: MGHRA and YSYEKL. Trimming left V 0 bases short and J 6 bases short, with 11 bases between. CDR3 sequence reads: CASSQDQAEAEAFF. In nucleotides, the CDR3 is TGCGCCAGCAGCCAAGATCAGGCAGAAGCTGAAGCTTTCTTT.

This clone was observed a few times. The gene calls are TRBV9 and TRBJ2-7; 9 bases are a match to TRBD1. V was pared by 0 bases and J by 4 bases, with 11 bases of the junction left unmatched. The CDR3 sequence is 17 residues long. Germline CDR1 SGDLS, CDR2 YYNGEE. As DNA, the CDR3 is TGTGCCAGCAGCGTAGACGATCGTGGACAGGGGCCTTACGAGCAGTACTTC. Translating it yields CASSVDDRGQGPYEQYF. The complete variable domain, with remaining parts taken from reference TRBV9 and TRBJ2-7, reads DSGVTQTPKHLITATGQRVTLRCSPRSGDLSVYWYQQSLDQGLQFLIQYYNGEERAKGNILERFSAQQFPDLHSELNLSSLELGDSALYFCASSVDDRGQGPYEQYFGPGTRLTVT.

The chain has TRBV29-1 and TRBJ1-1; 8 bases fit TRBD1. In germline, CDR1 is SQVTM, CDR2 ANQGSEA. This CDR3 spans 16 amino acids. J lost 3 bases, V lost 6 bases, and 15 bases had no gene match. CDR3 DNA: TGCAGCGTGATTAGGGGGGCAGGGGGCTGGGACACTGAAGCTTTCTTT. It yields the protein CSVIRGAGGWDTEAFF.